Shown below are 21 T cell receptor beta chains from a single sample sequenced in a study of T-cell reconstitution after alpha-beta-depleted transplantation in children (TCRdb year 2016). Preparation of the library involved PCR. The sequencing machine was an Illumina HiSeq 2500. TCR library preparation used molecular barcoding, with unique molecular identifiers applied to normalize quantification of the TCRbeta repertoire. TCRdb reworked the public reads: Q25 trimming with fastp, MiXCR clone assembly, productive beta chains retained. Duplicate CDR3 protein sequences are folded into a single record with the most common DNA and genes. A total of around 200,000 distinct CDR3 sequences appear in this sample, 9.5% to 13% of them only once. Approximately 28% of the sample lies in the top ten. Per the publication, the treatment or condition label means: allogeneic hematopoietic cell transplantation with graft depleted of TCRalphabeta T cells and CD19 B cells.

This specimen consisted of PBMCs, obtained before TCRalphabeta/CD19-depleted stem cell transplant. These receptor sequences come from a child younger than two with acute myeloid leukemia, due to receive a stem cell transplant.

This clonotype came up many times. V and J are TRBV5-1 and TRBJ2-1; TRBD1 matches 7 bases. V gave up 4 bases and J gave up 11 bases; unmatched junction bases: 9. The CDR3 has 13 amino acids. Looked up from germline, CDR1 is SGHRS and CDR2 is YFSETQ. The CDR3 loop is CASSPPDRAKQFF. In nucleotides, the CDR3 is TGCGCCAGCAGCCCGCCCGACAGGGCTAAGCAGTTCTTC. The variable domain in full, with the rest retrieved from reference TRBV5-1 and TRBJ2-1, is KAGVTQTPRYLIKTRGQQVTLSCSPISGHRSVSWYQQTPGQGLQFLFEYFSETQRNKGNFPGRFSGRQFSNSRSEMNVSTLELGDSALYLCASSPPDRAKQFFGPGTRLTVL.

This clonotype was counted many times. V and J are TRBV2 and TRBJ1-1; no definite D call. The CDR3 runs to 13 residues. With 0 bases removed from V and 8 bases from J, the gap between germline ends came to 10 bases. Germline V gives CDR1 SNHLY, CDR2 FYNNEI. The CDR3 DNA is TGTGCCAGCAGTGAAGCGCGGCAGTCCGAAGCTTTCTTT. This codes for CASSEARQSEAFF.

This clonotype was picked up many times. This chain uses TRBV5-1 with TRBJ2-2; 8 bases are a match to TRBD2. This CDR3 is built from 16 residues. V dropped 0 bases and J dropped 1; count of bases not matched to a gene: 2. Germline values: CDR1 SGHRS, CDR2 YFSETQ. CDR3 amino acids: CASSLDLAGNTGELFF. The CDR3 DNA reads as TGCGCCAGCAGCTTGGATCTAGCGGGGAACACCGGGGAGCTGTTTTTT.

Only one count was recorded for this clonotype. The chain has TRBV5-1 and TRBJ2-7, with D unclear. V dropped 4 bases and J dropped 2 bases, with 13 bases sitting between them. The CDR3 loop spans 14 amino acids. CDR1 is SGHRS, CDR2 YFSETQ, per germline. The CDR3 loop reads CASSVQNRAYEQYF. CDR3 nucleotide sequence: TGCGCCAGCAGCGTACAGAATAGGGCCTACGAGCAGTACTTC.

This clonotype occurred many times. The chain couples TRBV7-9 to TRBJ1-2; D remains unclear. In germline, CDR1 is SEHNR, CDR2 FQNEAQ (reference sequence). V was pared by 1 base and J by 2 bases, with 8 bases between. CDR3 length: 14 residues. The CDR3: CASSLGAGNYGYTF. The CDR3 bases are TGTGCCAGCAGCTTAGGTGCAGGCAACTATGGCTACACCTTC.

The genes are TRBV20-1 and TRBJ1-1; D unclear. CDR1 and CDR2 (germline): DFQATT, SNEGSKA (reference sequence). The CDR3 contains 13 residues. V was cut by 5 bases and J by 4 bases, with 14 bases left in between. CDR3 region: CSASHDRITEAFF. CDR3 bases: TGCAGTGCTTCCCATGACCGGATCACTGAAGCTTTCTTT.

This clonotype was counted at least ten times. The V and J genes are TRBV29-1 and TRBJ2-7, with D possibly called TRBD1 or TRBD2 (5 bases each). CDR3 length equals 11 residues. Germline V gives CDR1 SQVTM, CDR2 ANQGSEA. V was pared by 7 bases and J by 4 bases, with 11 bases between. The CDR3 region has the DNA TGCAGCGGGGGGATGGGTTACGAGCAGTACTTC. Amino acids: CSGGMGYEQYF.

This clonotype was recorded at least ten times. J is TRBJ1-5 and V is TRBV6-1; 7 positions agree with TRBD1. This CDR3 has 14 amino acids. J gave up 4 bases and V 8 bases, and 8 bases lay outside the gene matches. Germline CDR1 MNHNS, CDR2 SASEGT. The chain's CDR3 is CASQKGATNQPQHF. The CDR3 DNA reads TGTGCCAGCCAAAAGGGGGCCACTAATCAGCCCCAGCATTTT.

This clonotype came up many times. The chain joins TRBV12-3 or TRBV12-4 to TRBJ2-1; D might be TRBD1 (6 bases). The V end was cut by 3 bases, the J end by 5 bases, with 20 bases between. The CDR3 is made up of 17 amino acids. The DNA of the CDR3 is TGTGCCAGCAGTTTCCCCCAGGGGACCCACAGAAACAATGAGCAGTTCTTC. Residues: CASSFPQGTHRNNEQFF.

Many counts were recorded for this clonotype. V usage is TRBV6-2 or TRBV6-3 and J usage is TRBJ1-5, with D unresolved. V dropped 2 bases and J dropped 0 bases, with 5 bases sitting between them. Germline CDR1 reads MNHEY; CDR2 reads SVGEGT. The CDR3 sequence is 14 residues long. CDR3 sequence reads: CASSYPDSNQPQHF. CDR3 bases: TGTGCCAGCAGTTACCCGGATAGCAATCAGCCCCAGCATTTT.

This clonotype was observed at least ten times. The chain links TRBV7-8 to TRBJ2-1; TRBD2 is a possible D gene (6 bases). CDR3 length: 15 residues. V was clipped by 4 bases and J by 1 base, with 11 bases between them. Germline V gene sequence: CDR1 SGHVS, CDR2 FQNEAQ. CDR3 coding DNA: TGTGCCAGCAGCTGGGACTCGGGGTCCTACAATGAGCAGTTCTTC. As protein: CASSWDSGSYNEQFF.

The chain combines TRBV19 with TRBJ2-3; 12 nucleotides match TRBD2. Germline V CDR1 and CDR2: LNHDA, SQIVND (reference sequence). CDR3 length: 15 amino acids. V was pared by 5 bases and J by 3 bases, with 3 bases of the junction left unmatched. The CDR3, as DNA: TGTGCCAGTAGTTTCCTAGCGGGAGGGACAGATACGCAGTATTTT. Protein: CASSFLAGGTDTQYF.

This clonotype came up many times. V and J are TRBV11-2 and TRBJ2-3, with 10 bases aligning to TRBD2. CDR3 length: 19 amino acids. Looked up from germline, CDR1 is SGHAT and CDR2 is FQNNGV. The ends lost 5 bases at V and 1 base at J; junction bases unmatched: 15. The CDR3 coding sequence is TGTGCCAGCAGCCTCTTCGGGCTAGCGGGGGCCCTCGGCACAGATACGCAGTATTTT. The encoded protein is CASSLFGLAGALGTDTQYF.

The chain recombines TRBV7-9 with TRBJ1-6, with no clear D. V gave up 1 base and J gave up 7 bases, with 11 bases separating them. Germline CDR1 and CDR2: SEHNR and FQNEAQ (reference sequence). The CDR3 length is 15 residues. Written as DNA, the CDR3 is TGTGCCAGCAGCTTAGGAGATCGGCTCAATTCACCCCTCCACTTT. It specifies CASSLGDRLNSPLHF.

This clonotype was seen at least ten times. The chain carries TRBV3-1 and TRBJ2-7; 14 bases fit TRBD2. J was trimmed by 3 bases and V by 4 bases; bases with no gene match: 14. Germline loops: CDR1 LGHDT, CDR2 YNNKEL (reference sequence). This CDR3 has 19 amino acids. The CDR3: CASSRQPAGLAGVNYEQYF. Written as DNA, the CDR3 is TGTGCCAGCAGCCGCCAGCCGGCGGGACTAGCGGGAGTGAACTACGAGCAGTACTTC.

This clonotype was picked up many times. The chain carries TRBV27 and TRBJ1-2; no clear D. Between the trimmed V and J ends, which lost 6 bases and 1 base, there was a span of 9 bases. Germline-derived CDR1 and CDR2 are MNHEY and SMNVEV (reference sequence). This CDR3 is 13 amino acids long. The CDR3 sequence is CASRERINYGYTF. The CDR3 DNA is TGTGCCAGCAGGGAAAGGATTAACTATGGCTACACCTTC.

In this sample, this clonotype turned up many times. The rearrangement links TRBV6-5 to TRBJ2-1, with D possibly TRBD2 on 5 matching bases. Germline V gene lookup returns CDR1 MNHEY and CDR2 SVGAGI. The CDR3 spans 12 residues. The germline V and J ends were trimmed by 9 bases and 4 bases, with 10 bases remaining between them. The CDR3 reads CARYGRYNEQFF. DNA for the CDR3: TGTGCCAGGTATGGGAGATACAATGAGCAGTTCTTC.

This clonotype has at least ten counts. This chain joins TRBV20-1 and TRBJ1-2; TRBD1 might be the D (5 bases). This CDR3 has 13 amino acids. Germline values: CDR1 DFQATT, CDR2 SNEGSKA (reference sequence). Trimming cost V 0 bases and J 5 bases, with 10 bases left between them. The CDR3 DNA follows: TGCAGTGCTAGAGAGCGACAGCATTATGGCTACACCTTC. It codes for CSARERQHYGYTF.

The rearrangement links TRBV28 to TRBJ1-5, with 7 bases identical to TRBD1. This CDR3 is 14 amino acids long. Per the germline V gene, CDR1 is MDHEN and CDR2 is SYDVKM. Trimming cost V 4 bases and J 6 bases; bases outside gene matches: 6. This CDR3 reads CASSWRQGFQPQHF. The CDR3 DNA reads TGTGCCAGCAGTTGGAGACAGGGTTTTCAGCCCCAGCATTTT.

This clonotype was counted only a few times. The CDR3 sequence is CASSLPTGDGEKLFF. The DNA for the CDR3 is TGTGCCAGCAGCCTCCCAACAGGGGATGGGGAAAAACTGTTTTTT. The chain has TRBV28 and TRBJ1-4; TRBD1 matches at 7 bases. CDR1 and CDR2 from the germline V gene are MDHEN and SYDVKM. With V trimmed by 6 bases and J by 8 bases, 12 bases remained unmatched. CDR3 length equals 15 residues. Supplemented by reference TRBV28 and TRBJ1-4, the full variable domain reads DVKVTQSSRYLVKRTGEKVFLECVQDMDHENMFWYRQDPGLGLRLIYFSYDVKMKEKGDIPEGYSVSREKKERFSLILESASTNQTSMYLCASSLPTGDGEKLFFGSGTQLSVL.

The chain employs TRBV29-1 and TRBJ2-7, with D perhaps assigned TRBD1 or TRBD2 (6 bases each). This CDR3 region has 13 residues. The germline V gene has CDR1 SQVTM and CDR2 ANQGSEA. The germline V and J ends were trimmed by 4 bases and 5 bases, with 15 bases remaining between them. The CDR3: CSVGEDSRNEQYF. The CDR3, as DNA: TGCAGCGTTGGGGAGGACAGCAGGAACGAGCAGTACTTC.